The sample holds a few counts of the clone carrying this T cell receptor (beta chain). Antigen specificity is unknown. Amplification yielded TCR beta CDR3 regions, with RNA transcripts as the source. The HTBI primer set drove a first-round RT-PCR of the TCR CDR3. TCRdb re-derived calls from the multiplex PCR reads in MiXCR, one entry per CDR3 protein. Of 340,000 or so distinct CDR3 sequences detected, 21% appear once; the ten largest clones hold over 45%. This entry comes from a study of T cells in Graves' hyperthyroidism and ophthalmopathy. Study-wide results and caveats: Ophthalmopathy stood apart from stable hyperthyroidism in a 13 V-J model. Most thyroid clonotypes that were expanded above 0.001 also turned up in blood.

CDR1 is SEHNR, CDR2 FQNEAQ, per germline (reference sequence). The CDR3 is made up of 17 amino acids. The trim removed 7 bases at V and 6 bases at J, leaving 15 bases unmatched. V is TRBV7-9 and J is TRBJ2-1; 10 bases map to TRBD2. Sequencing was performed on blood. The sequence was obtained from a woman aged 45-60 years with Graves' hyperthyroidism. The CDR3 spells CASINKRTSGLFNEQFF. The CDR3 bases are TGTGCCAGCATCAATAAAAGGACTAGCGGACTCTTCAATGAGCAGTTCTTC.